The 24 T cell receptor beta chains below all came from one sample that was sequenced in a study of shared clonotypes between healthy human individuals. Libraries were prepared by immunoSEQ multiplex PCR; TCRdb keeps only in-frame clonotypes and omits some of them. This sample has about 470,000 clones, with roughly 77% found just once. Sequenced: PBMCs. The receptors derive from a woman in her forties in good health. Some clones in this sample may be carry-over from other donors' samples.

V usage is TRBV18 and J usage is TRBJ2-3; D is uncertain. Germline V gene lookup returns CDR1 KGHSH and CDR2 LQKENI. The CDR3 covers 13 residues. V shed 1 base and J shed 4 bases, with 6 bases lying between them. The CDR3 DNA sequence: TGTGCCAGCTCACCACTTCGCCCAGATACGCAGTATTTT. It translates to CASSPLRPDTQYF.

J is TRBJ2-7 and V is TRBV9, with a weak D call TRBD2 (5 bases). The CDR3 covers 14 residues. The V and J ends lost 3 bases and 8 bases respectively, with 18 bases between them. Germline V gives CDR1 SGDLS, CDR2 YYNGEE. The DNA of the CDR3 is TGTGCCAGCAGCGAACTAGAGATGGCGATCCAGCAGTACTTC. This encodes CASSELEMAIQQYF.

The genes are TRBV29-1 and TRBJ2-3, with 14 bases fitting TRBD2. The CDR3 has 16 amino acids. The V gene end was trimmed by 7 bases and the J gene end by 5 bases; junction bases not matched to a gene: 11. The V gene's germline CDR1 is SQVTM and CDR2 ANQGSEA. As DNA, the CDR3 is TGCAGCGCATTACCCTGGACTAGCGGGAGGAAAGATACGCAGTATTTT. This translates into CSALPWTSGRKDTQYF.

The V call is TRBV7-2, the J call TRBJ1-1, with D perhaps matching TRBD1 (5 bases). Germline V gene data show CDR1 as SGHTA and CDR2 as FQGNSA. Deletions cut 5 bases from V and 0 bases from J, with 22 bases between. The length of the CDR3 is 18 residues. The CDR3 is CASSPSSPGRTMNTEAFF. CDR3 bases: TGTGCCAGCAGCCCCTCTAGCCCGGGGCGCACTATGAACACTGAAGCTTTCTTT.

The chain carries TRBV9 and TRBJ2-3; no clear D gene. V was shortened by 1 base and J by 1 base, with 10 bases between the two germline ends. This CDR3 has 15 amino acids. CDR1 is SGDLS and CDR2 is YYNGEE in the germline V gene. The CDR3 here is CASSVSIGGTDTQYF. As DNA, the CDR3 is TGTGCCAGCAGCGTATCCATTGGGGGCACAGATACGCAGTATTTT.

This clone was counted only a few times. The chain uses TRBV7-3 and TRBJ1-1; 10 bases align to TRBD1. CDR1 and CDR2 from the germline V gene are SGHTA and FQGTGA. This CDR3 comprises 14 residues. After removal of 5 bases from V and 4 bases from J, the junction contained 4 bases not matched to a gene. The CDR3 DNA reads TGTGCCAGCAGCACGACAGGGGGCCTCACTGAAGCTTTCTTT. This sequence encodes CASSTTGGLTEAFF. The full variable domain, with the rest looked up from reference TRBV7-3 and TRBJ1-1, is GAGVSQTPSNKVTEKGKYVELRCDPISGHTALYWYRQSLGQGPEFLIYFQGTGAADDSGLPNDRFFAVRPEGSVSTLKIQRTERGDSAVYLCASSTTGGLTEAFFGQGTRLTVV.

This sequence joins TRBV2 and TRBJ2-3; 11 nucleotides line up with TRBD2. The CDR3 is made up of 15 amino acids. CDR1 is SNHLY and CDR2 is FYNNEI in the germline V gene. The trim removed 6 bases at V and 4 bases at J, leaving 6 bases unmatched. The CDR3 is CASSQLAGAADTQYF. The CDR3 DNA is TGTGCCAGCAGCCAACTAGCGGGAGCGGCAGATACGCAGTATTTT.

This rearrangement joins TRBV15 to TRBJ2-1, with TRBD2 matching over 8 bases. With V trimmed by 6 bases and J by 2 bases, 6 bases remained unmatched. CDR3 length: 15 residues. Per the germline V gene, CDR1 is LNHNV and CDR2 is YYDKDF (reference sequence). The CDR3 reads CATRARREAYNEQFF. CDR3 in DNA: TGTGCCACCAGGGCACGGCGGGAGGCCTACAATGAGCAGTTCTTC.

The chain joins TRBV25-1 to TRBJ2-5; D not certain. Trimming cost V 6 bases and J 4 bases, with 15 bases left between them. CDR3 length equals 14 residues. CDR1 is MGHDK, CDR2 SYGVNS, per germline. The CDR3 here is CASRDLGKGETQYF. CDR3 sequence (DNA): TGTGCCAGCAGGGACCTAGGGAAAGGAGAGACCCAGTACTTC.

On this clone itself: Other DNA sequences in this sample translate to the same CDR3. The chain carries TRBV7-9 and TRBJ1-1; D is undetermined. The CDR3 runs 13 residues. The germline gives CDR1 SEHNR, CDR2 FQNEAQ (reference sequence). Trimming removed 1 base from V and 1 base from J, with 4 bases in between. The CDR3 region has the DNA TGTGCCAGCAGCTTAGAAGGGAACACTGAAGCTTTCTTT. Amino acids: CASSLEGNTEAFF.

V usage is TRBV10-1 and J usage is TRBJ2-7, with a possible D match to TRBD2 (7 bases). V was cut by 0 bases and J by 5 bases, with 17 bases left in between. There are 16 residues in the CDR3. The V gene's germline CDR1 is WNHNN and CDR2 SYGVQD (reference sequence). In DNA form, the CDR3 reads TGCGCCAGCAGTGAGTCAAGGGGGGGACCTGACAACGAGCAGTACTTC. Translating it yields CASSESRGGPDNEQYF.

The J gene is TRBJ2-5, the V gene TRBV11-2; D call uncertain. The CDR3 totals 13 residues. The germline V gene has CDR1 SGHAT and CDR2 FQNNGV. With 5 bases removed from V and 4 bases from J, the gap between germline ends came to 11 bases. CDR3: CASSPGPGETQYF. Written as DNA, the CDR3 is TGTGCCAGCAGCCCCGGCCCGGGAGAGACCCAGTACTTC.

J is TRBJ2-1 and V is TRBV28; 13 bases match TRBD2. The CDR3 totals 19 residues. Looked up from germline, CDR1 is MDHEN and CDR2 is SYDVKM. With 7 bases clipped from V and 8 bases from J, the junction kept 20 bases outside the gene matches. This chain's CDR3 is CASTGLAGVEESERYEQFF. CDR3 nucleotide sequence: TGTGCCAGCACCGGACTAGCGGGAGTAGAGGAGTCTGAGAGGTATGAGCAGTTCTTC.

Only one count was recorded for this clone. V usage is TRBV19 and J usage is TRBJ1-2; a weak D match, TRBD1 (5 bases). CDR1 LNHDA and CDR2 SQIVND come from the germline V gene (reference sequence). Trimming removed 6 bases at V and 1 base at J, with 15 bases between. This CDR3 region has 15 residues. The chain's CDR3 is CASRPLGQHNYGYTF. The CDR3, as DNA: TGTGCCAGTAGACCCCTGGGGCAACATAACTATGGCTACACCTTC.

This clone was found a few times. The chain uses TRBV6-1 and TRBJ1-6; D possibly corresponds to TRBD1 (6 bases). Per the germline V gene, CDR1 is MNHNS and CDR2 is SASEGT. Trimming shortened V by 3 bases and J by 14 bases, and 14 bases separated the two germline ends. The CDR3 is 13 amino acids. CDR3 residues: CASSDIRGSSLHF. The CDR3 DNA sequence: TGTGCCAGCAGTGATATTAGGGGGTCGTCCCTCCACTTT.

The CDR3 spells CASSPTGVRGSPLHF. CDR3 bases: TGTGCCAGCAGCCCGACAGGGGTGCGGGGTTCACCCCTCCACTTT. The chain is built from TRBV7-2 and TRBJ1-6, with 8 bases lining up with TRBD1. Losses at the gene ends were 5 bases for V and 9 bases for J; bases not matched to a gene: 9. The CDR3 is 15 amino acids. The germline V gene has CDR1 SGHTA and CDR2 FQGNSA.

J is TRBJ2-7 and V is TRBV5-6, with D perhaps given as TRBD1 or TRBD2 (5 bases each). The germline V and J ends were trimmed by 4 bases and 2 bases, with 13 bases remaining between them. The germline CDR1 and CDR2 sequences are SGHDT and YYEEEE. The CDR3 loop spans 14 amino acids. CDR3 in amino acids: CASSDTQGPYEQYF. The CDR3 DNA reads as TGTGCCAGCAGCGACACTCAGGGACCCTACGAGCAGTACTTC.

In this sample, this clone turned up once. The V gene is TRBV7-6, the J gene TRBJ2-5, with D hard to call. This CDR3 region has 14 residues. Per the germline V gene, CDR1 is SGHVS and CDR2 is FNYEAQ. Deletions cut 1 base from V and 1 base from J, with 7 bases between. The CDR3 here is CASSLGNSQETQYF. For the CDR3, the DNA is TGTGCCAGCAGCTTAGGTAACAGCCAAGAGACCCAGTACTTC.

The chain employs TRBV15 and TRBJ2-7, with 14 nucleotides matching TRBD2. With V trimmed by 3 bases and J by 6 bases, 13 bases remained unmatched. The CDR3 runs to 18 residues. Per the germline V gene, CDR1 is LNHNV and CDR2 is YYDKDF (reference sequence). This CDR3 reads CATSRTGTSGSRGGEQYF. CDR3 nucleotides: TGTGCCACCAGCAGGACCGGGACTAGCGGGAGTAGAGGCGGCGAGCAGTACTTC. The full variable domain, rest sourced from reference TRBV15 and TRBJ2-7, is DAMVIQNPRYQVTQFGKPVTLSCSQTLNHNVMYWYQQKSSQAPKLLFHYYDKDFNNEADTPDNFQSRRPNTSFCFLDIRSPGLGDTAMYLCATSRTGTSGSRGGEQYFGPGTRLTVT.

The genes are TRBV7-2 and TRBJ2-1; 14 bases are a match to TRBD2. From germline, CDR1 is SGHTA and CDR2 FQGNSA. With 5 bases clipped from V and 7 bases from J, the junction kept 1 base outside the gene matches. The length of the CDR3 is 14 residues. CDR3 bases: TGTGCCAGCAGCAGGACTAGCGGGAGGAATGAGCAGTTCTTC. This encodes CASSRTSGRNEQFF.

The rearrangement uses TRBV30 and TRBJ2-7, with a possible D match to TRBD2 (5 bases). V shed 1 base and J shed 9 bases, with 19 bases lying between them. Per germline, CDR1 GTSNPN and CDR2 SVGIG (reference sequence). This CDR3 comprises 14 residues. CDR3: CAWSEQILRRGQYF. The CDR3, as DNA: TGTGCCTGGAGTGAGCAGATCCTACGACGGGGGCAGTACTTC.

The chain recombines TRBV28 with TRBJ1-3; D is undetermined. The germline V and J ends were trimmed by 3 bases and 4 bases, with 13 bases remaining between them. Germline V lookup: CDR1 MDHEN, CDR2 SYDVKM. This CDR3 region has 15 residues. CDR3 nucleotide sequence: TGTGCCAGCAGTTTCCCGCGGGGAGGCGGAAACACCATATATTTT. It codes for CASSFPRGGGNTIYF.

Points on this clone: Only one base separates this from a far larger clonotype, so it likely reflects a read error. The same CDR3 also results from other DNA sequences found in this sample. The V gene is TRBV4-1, the J gene TRBJ2-1; D is tentatively TRBD1 or TRBD2 (6 bases each). V gave up 0 bases and J gave up 5 bases, with 11 bases separating them. The CDR3 covers 15 residues. Germline CDR1 MGHRA, CDR2 YSYEKL. As DNA, the CDR3 is TGCGCCAGCAGCCAAGATCAAGGGGGGCACAATGAGCAGTTCTTC. Encoded protein: CASSQDQGGHNEQFF.

The chain combines TRBV11-2 with TRBJ2-1; the match to TRBD1 covers 12 bases. The V gene's germline CDR1 is SGHAT and CDR2 FQNNGV. Losses at the gene ends were 5 bases for V and 9 bases for J; bases not matched to a gene: 5. This CDR3 spans 14 amino acids. The CDR3 spells CASSGRDRGPEQFF. CDR3 coding DNA: TGTGCCAGCAGCGGCCGGGACAGGGGGCCTGAGCAGTTCTTC.